The 21 T cell receptor beta chains given below trace back to one sample, sequenced in a study of control samples from healthy donors and cancer patients. Repertoires were generated with immunoSEQ multiplex PCR, while TCRdb's copy carries only in-frame clones and drops some. The table lists 150,000 to 170,000 clones, about 94% of them singletons, with approximately 5.5% in the top ten. Input material: blood. All receptors derive from a man between 35 and 55 years old in good health.

The chain couples TRBV6-5 to TRBJ1-1; no definite D call. Deletions cut 6 bases from V and 3 bases from J, with 5 bases between. The CDR3 extends over 11 amino acids. The germline V gene has CDR1 MNHEY and CDR2 SVGAGI. The CDR3 sequence is CASRTDTEAFF. As DNA, the CDR3 is TGTGCCAGCAGGACCGACACTGAAGCTTTCTTT.

The CDR3 is CASSSLRGPYNEQFF. CDR3 coding DNA: TGTGCCAGCAGTTCCTTGAGGGGCCCCTACAATGAGCAGTTCTTC. The J gene is TRBJ2-1, the V gene TRBV28, with D possibly being TRBD1 or TRBD2 (5 bases each). The V gene lost 4 bases and the J gene lost 2 bases, with 12 bases spanning the gap. This CDR3 contains 15 residues. Germline V gene sequence: CDR1 MDHEN, CDR2 SYDVKM.

V usage is TRBV5-6 and J usage is TRBJ1-2; unclear D gene. With 1 base removed from V and 4 bases from J, the gap between germline ends came to 8 bases. Germline V gives CDR1 SGHDT, CDR2 YYEEEE. The CDR3 consists of 13 residues. The chain's CDR3 is CASSLFSRYGYTF. The CDR3 DNA is TGTGCCAGCAGCTTGTTCTCGCGCTATGGCTACACCTTC.

CDR3 region: CASSDIQGYEQYF. In nucleotides, the CDR3 is TGCGCCAGCAGCGATATACAGGGGTACGAGCAGTACTTC. This chain links TRBV5-1 with TRBJ2-7; 7 positions agree with TRBD1. CDR1 and CDR2 (germline): SGHRS, YFSETQ. V was pared by 4 bases and J by 4 bases, with 5 bases of the junction left unmatched. The CDR3 loop spans 13 amino acids.

This rearrangement joins TRBV7-2 to TRBJ1-4, with D hard to call. Trimming took 5 bases from V and 8 from J, leaving 18 bases between them. From germline, CDR1 is SGHTA and CDR2 FQGNSA. There are 15 residues in the CDR3. As DNA, the CDR3 is TGTGCCAGCAGCCCCTCGAGACGGGCGGGCGAAAAACTGTTTTTT. Protein sequence: CASSPSRRAGEKLFF.

The chain is built from TRBV5-1 and TRBJ1-3, with 12 nucleotides matching TRBD1. This CDR3 comprises 16 residues. Trimming removed 3 bases from V and 2 bases from J; junction bases left unmatched: 3. Germline CDR1 SGHRS, CDR2 YFSETQ. CDR3 coding DNA: TGCGCCAGCAGCTCGGGACAGGGGGCGGCTGGAAACACCATATATTTT. Its protein is CASSSGQGAAGNTIYF.

Only a few counts were recorded for this clone. The chain joins TRBV11-1 to TRBJ1-2; D is unclear. The germline V and J ends were trimmed by 4 bases and 2 bases, with 14 bases remaining between them. The CDR3 is 15 amino acids. Per germline, CDR1 SGHAT and CDR2 FQDESV (reference sequence). In DNA, the CDR3 is TGTGCCAGCAGCTCCTCGGGGAGGTCCAACTATGGCTACACCTTC. Protein sequence: CASSSSGRSNYGYTF.

The rearrangement uses TRBV7-2 and TRBJ1-3, with no clear D. The CDR3 has 14 amino acids. Trimming stripped 1 base from V and 4 bases from J, with 8 bases between. Germline values: CDR1 SGHTA, CDR2 FQGNSA. The CDR3 region is CASSLGLGGNTIYF. In nucleotides, the CDR3 is TGTGCCAGCAGCTTAGGCTTGGGAGGAAACACCATATATTTT.

This clone was counted between two and nine times. V and J are TRBV6-5 and TRBJ1-1, with D unclear. The CDR3 is made up of 10 amino acids. Per germline, CDR1 MNHEY and CDR2 SVGAGI. The V end was cut by 6 bases, the J end by 6 bases, with 5 bases between. Written as DNA, the CDR3 is TGTGCCAGCAGGGGCCCTGAAGCTTTCTTT. Translating it yields CASRGPEAFF.

The CDR3 is CATSGVHYTGELFF. Here the CDR3 DNA reads TGTGCCACCAGTGGTGTACATTACACCGGGGAGCTGTTTTTT. This chain connects TRBV24-1 to TRBJ2-2, with D unclear. In germline, CDR1 is KGHDR, CDR2 SFDVKD. Trimming shortened V by 5 bases and J by 3 bases, and 9 bases separated the two germline ends. The CDR3 has 14 residues.

J is TRBJ2-7 and V is TRBV30; D may be TRBD2 (7 bases). The germline V gene encodes CDR1 GTSNPN and CDR2 SVGIG (reference sequence). CDR3 size: 17 residues. With 0 bases removed from V and 4 bases from J, the gap between germline ends came to 22 bases. DNA of the CDR3: TGTGCCTGGAGTGTCGGGGCGGGGGCGTCCGGGGGGTACGAGCAGTACTTC. This translates into CAWSVGAGASGGYEQYF.

The chain couples TRBV7-3 to TRBJ1-1, with D possibly TRBD1 on 5 matching bases. The CDR3 runs 13 residues. The V gene lost 8 bases and the J gene lost 2 bases, with 12 bases spanning the gap. Germline V gives CDR1 SGHTA, CDR2 FQGTGA. The CDR3 reads CASSSGGNTEAFF. The CDR3 DNA reads as TGTGCCAGCTCATCGGGGGGTAACACTGAAGCTTTCTTT.

This clone was counted once. This chain joins TRBV10-2 and TRBJ2-3; 7 nucleotides line up with TRBD1. This CDR3 has 15 amino acids. The V and J ends lost 8 bases and 0 bases, in that order; junction bases with no gene match: 8. Germline CDR1 reads WSHSY; CDR2 reads SAAADI. The CDR3 spells CASRDSLPSTDTQYF. In DNA form, the CDR3 reads TGCGCCAGCCGGGACAGTCTTCCTAGCACAGATACGCAGTATTTT.

The V and J genes are TRBV28 and TRBJ1-4, with D perhaps TRBD1 (6 bases). The germline V gene has CDR1 MDHEN and CDR2 SYDVKM. This CDR3 has 14 residues. V gave up 7 bases and J gave up 6 bases, with 15 bases separating them. DNA of the CDR3: TGTGCCAGCACCACCGGGGGGGCTGATGAAAAACTGTTTTTT. This codes for CASTTGGADEKLFF.

In this sample, this clone turned up a few times. The genes are TRBV7-8 and TRBJ2-7; TRBD1 aligns across 8 bases. Trimming at V came to 1 base and at J to 1 base, leaving 3 bases not matched to a gene. Per the germline V gene, CDR1 is SGHVS and CDR2 is FQNEAQ. The CDR3 covers 15 residues. For the CDR3, the DNA is TGTGCCAGCAGCTTAGTTGGGACAGGATCCTACGAGCAGTACTTC. Residues: CASSLVGTGSYEQYF.

The chain uses TRBV7-2 and TRBJ2-1, with no clear D. The CDR3 is made up of 12 amino acids. Trimming took off 5 bases at V and 10 bases at J, with 12 bases between the two ends. CDR1 is SGHTA, CDR2 FQGNSA, per germline. The CDR3 here is CASSPFGGEQFF. As DNA, the CDR3 is TGTGCCAGCAGCCCGTTTGGCGGCGAGCAGTTCTTC.

V is TRBV11-2 and J is TRBJ1-1, with 8 bases fitting TRBD1. The length of the CDR3 is 15 residues. Germline lookup yields CDR1 SGHAT and CDR2 FQNNGV. The trim removed 5 bases at V and 2 bases at J, leaving 7 bases unmatched. CDR3 sequence reads: CASSSHRGINTEAFF. CDR3 nucleotides: TGTGCCAGCAGCAGCCACAGGGGGATAAACACTGAAGCTTTCTTT.

The gene calls are TRBV19 and TRBJ1-3, with D possibly being TRBD1 (5 bases). The V and J ends lost 3 bases and 0 bases respectively, with 9 bases between them. CDR1 and CDR2 from the germline V gene are LNHDA and SQIVND (reference sequence). The CDR3 has 15 residues. CDR3 protein: CASSMTAGSGNTIYF. The CDR3 DNA sequence: TGTGCCAGTAGTATGACAGCGGGCTCTGGAAACACCATATATTTT.

This clone showed up just a few times. The CDR3 DNA reads as TGTGCCAGCAGCGCCCTGACGCGATCCTACGAGCAGTACTTC. This sequence encodes CASSALTRSYEQYF. The rearrangement joins TRBV4-2 to TRBJ2-7; D not resolved. The germline V gene has CDR1 LGHNA and CDR2 YNFKEQ. Trimming took off 5 bases at V and 1 base at J, with 12 bases between the two ends. The CDR3 runs 14 residues.

This clone was seen only once. This chain joins TRBV4-1 and TRBJ2-7, with D tentatively TRBD1 (6 bases). Deletions cut 5 bases from V and 0 bases from J, with 20 bases between. This CDR3 is 17 amino acids long. Germline values: CDR1 MGHRA, CDR2 YSYEKL. CDR3 nucleotide sequence: TGCGCCAGCAGCTTATCAGGGGTACCCCATTCCTCCTACGAGCAGTACTTC. Residues: CASSLSGVPHSSYEQYF.

This rearrangement joins TRBV5-1 to TRBJ1-2; TRBD1 agrees at 12 bases. Germline V gives CDR1 SGHRS, CDR2 YFSETQ. The CDR3 is 15 residues long. The V and J ends lost 4 bases and 7 bases, in that order; junction bases with no gene match: 8. The CDR3, as DNA: TGCGCCAGCAGCAACACCGGGACAGGGGGCTCTGGCTACACCTTC. Amino acid sequence: CASSNTGTGGSGYTF.